This T cell receptor (beta chain) was captured in a study of T-cell memory formation after mild COVID-19. Study-wide results and limits: Cross-reactive memory seemingly joined, as some responding clones were found in pre-infection memory.

Notes on this clonotype: The antigen is unknown.

This CDR3 has 13 residues. V lost 6 bases and J 8 bases, leaving 14 bases between the germline ends. Germline assignment: CDR1 MNHEY and CDR2 SMNVEV (reference sequence). 5'RACE with constant-segment primers yielded barcoded, UMI-tagged TCR alpha and TCR beta cDNA libraries. TCRdb reprocessed the 5' RACE reads with MiXCR, giving one entry per CDR3 protein. The sample has fewer than 150,000 distinct CDR3 sequences; 14% are singletons. This chain uses TRBV27 with TRBJ2-1, with D possibly matching TRBD1 (7 bases). The sample was PBMCs or a T cell subset sorted from them (not recorded which). This receptor was taken from an adult woman who had mild COVID-19 (a few samples of this study predate the infection). Cell type and time point are not known. CDR3 coding DNA: TGTGCCAGCAGAGCCGGCAGGGGGGATGAGCAGTTCTTC. Its protein is CASRAGRGDEQFF.